One sample yielded the 32 T cell receptor beta chains listed below, sequenced in a study of breast tumors, draining lymph nodes, adjacent tissues. One entry per CDR3 protein results from TCRdb running MiXCR on the multiplex PCR reads. Of approximately 52,000 distinct CDR3 sequences listed, under 50% were seen once; the top ten hold over 9.5%. Input material: breast tumor tissue. Receptors originate from a female donor with breast cancer. Some clones in this sample may be carry-over from other donors' samples.

V is TRBV15 and J is TRBJ1-5; D ambiguous. Germline V gene lookup returns CDR1 LNHNV and CDR2 YYDKDF (reference sequence). Trimming cost V 1 base and J 3 bases, with 10 bases left between them. The CDR3 is 15 amino acids. This chain's CDR3 is CATSRVAGYNQPQHF. The CDR3 nucleotides are TGTGCCACCAGCAGAGTCGCGGGATACAATCAGCCCCAGCATTTT.

This clonotype was counted at least ten times. The rearrangement uses TRBV4-3 and TRBJ2-7, with D tentatively TRBD1 (5 bases). CDR3 length equals 13 residues. Germline CDR1 LGHNA, CDR2 YSLEER. Trimming stripped 5 bases from V and 6 bases from J, with 14 bases between. The CDR3 DNA sequence: TGCGCCAGCAGCTTCAAAGCAGGGTCCGAGCAGTACTTC. Its translation is CASSFKAGSEQYF.

This clonotype came up many times. The chain uses TRBV5-6 and TRBJ2-5; D possibly uses TRBD1 or TRBD2 (5 bases each). The CDR3 runs to 13 residues. Germline CDR1 reads SGHDT; CDR2 reads YYEEEE. The V end was cut by 2 bases, the J end by 3 bases, with 8 bases between. The CDR3 DNA is TGTGCCAGCAGCTTATGGGGGAAAGAGACCCAGTACTTC. This gives the protein CASSLWGKETQYF.

At least ten counts were recorded for this clonotype. The chain recombines TRBV7-9 with TRBJ1-2; D is unresolved. CDR1 is SEHNR, CDR2 FQNEAQ, per germline (reference sequence). This CDR3 spans 12 amino acids. V lost 0 bases and J 5 bases, leaving 4 bases between the germline ends. CDR3 amino acids: CASSLAQYGYTF. The CDR3 coding sequence is TGTGCCAGCAGCTTAGCGCAGTATGGCTACACCTTC.

This chain links TRBV4-1 with TRBJ2-1; TRBD1 or TRBD2 may be the D gene (5 bases each). Germline loops: CDR1 MGHRA, CDR2 YSYEKL. The CDR3 consists of 14 residues. The V and J ends lost 3 bases and 2 bases respectively, with 8 bases between them. CDR3 DNA sequence: TGCGCCAGCAGCCAGAGGGGACCCTACAATGAGCAGTTCTTC. This encodes CASSQRGPYNEQFF.

Comments on this clonotype: At one end the junction does not follow the germline gene, possibly because of a read error. This chain uses TRBV20-1 with TRBJ2-4; D possibly corresponds to TRBD1 (6 bases). CDR1 is DFQATT and CDR2 is SNEGSKA in the germline V gene (reference sequence). The length of the CDR3 is 12 residues. The CDR3 nucleotides read TGCAGTGCTAGAGATCATGAAAGGGGGTCGCACTTC. Amino acid sequence: CSARDHERGSHF.

This clonotype has at least ten counts. The chain recombines TRBV5-8 with TRBJ1-5; weak D call: TRBD1 (5 bases). The CDR3 consists of 15 residues. Germline V gene lookup returns CDR1 SGHTS and CDR2 YDEGEE. The V end lost 4 bases, the J end lost 5 bases, and 16 bases lay between the germline ends. CDR3 protein: CASSPMGGSDQPQHF. Here the CDR3 DNA reads TGTGCCAGCAGCCCAATGGGGGGTTCGGATCAGCCCCAGCATTTT.

This clonotype came up many times. The chain recombines TRBV10-2 with TRBJ2-3; D might be TRBD1 or TRBD2, each matching 5 bases. Trimming left V 3 bases short and J 0 bases short, with 25 bases between. Germline V lookup: CDR1 WSHSY, CDR2 SAAADI. This CDR3 region has 20 residues. The CDR3 reads CASSDPSGTVRSSSTDTQYF. Written as DNA, the CDR3 is TGCGCCAGCAGTGATCCAAGTGGGACGGTGAGATCCTCGAGCACAGATACGCAGTATTTT.

This clonotype appeared many times. This rearrangement joins TRBV6-5 to TRBJ2-1; 8 nucleotides match TRBD2. There are 13 residues in the CDR3. Germline V lookup: CDR1 MNHEY, CDR2 SVGAGI. V lost 6 bases, J lost 14 bases, and 12 bases stayed unmatched. The CDR3 loop is CASRPTSGGSEFF. The CDR3 DNA reads as TGTGCCAGCAGACCTACATCGGGAGGGTCGGAGTTCTTC.

This clonotype was picked up many times. The chain has TRBV2 and TRBJ2-3, with 15 positions matching TRBD2. The length of the CDR3 is 19 residues. Germline V gene sequence: CDR1 SNHLY, CDR2 FYNNEI. The junction had 14 bases not matched to a gene; V was cut back by 6 bases and J by 4 bases. CDR3 DNA sequence: TGTGCCAGCAGGGATACTGGACTAGCGGGAGGGCCGGAGGCAGATACGCAGTATTTT. Translated, it gives CASRDTGLAGGPEADTQYF.

The rearrangement links TRBV5-1 to TRBJ1-1, with 8 bases identical to TRBD1. CDR3 length: 14 amino acids. Germline lookup yields CDR1 SGHRS and CDR2 YFSETQ. The trim removed 5 bases at V and 4 bases at J, leaving 7 bases unmatched. The CDR3 DNA reads as TGCGCCAGCAGTTCGACAGGGGCGGCCACTGAAGCTTTCTTT. The encoded protein is CASSSTGAATEAFF. Full variable domain (outside the CDR3, taken from reference TRBV5-1 and TRBJ1-1): KAGVTQTPRYLIKTRGQQVTLSCSPISGHRSVSWYQQTPGQGLQFLFEYFSETQRNKGNFPGRFSGRQFSNSRSEMNVSTLELGDSALYLCASSSTGAATEAFFGQGTRLTVV.

The rearrangement uses TRBV10-3 and TRBJ2-2, with D possibly TRBD2 on 7 matching bases. Germline V gene sequence: CDR1 ENHRY, CDR2 SYGVKD. The CDR3 length is 15 residues. V lost 2 bases, J lost 17 bases, and 24 bases lay in between. CDR3 sequence: CAISEVTEHRGAVFF. The CDR3 DNA is TGTGCCATCAGTGAGGTGACAGAACACCGGGGGGCGGTTTTTTTT.

The V and J genes are TRBV5-6 and TRBJ2-2; D gene ambiguous. The germline gives CDR1 SGHDT, CDR2 YYEEEE. The CDR3 is 12 amino acids. Between the trimmed V and J ends, which lost 0 bases and 8 bases, there was a span of 5 bases. The CDR3 protein is CASSLGQGELFF. As DNA, the CDR3 is TGTGCCAGCAGCTTGGGGCAGGGGGAGCTGTTTTTT.

This clonotype was recorded only once. V and J are TRBV7-8 and TRBJ1-6, with 7 bases matching TRBD1. The CDR3 contains 14 residues. Trimming took 5 bases from V and 8 from J; bases not matched to a gene: 6. Germline V lookup: CDR1 SGHVS, CDR2 FQNEAQ. For the CDR3, the DNA is TGTGCCAGCAGCATATGGACAGGACATTCACCCCTCCACTTT. Protein product: CASSIWTGHSPLHF.

The table lists this clonotype with a few counts. A read error may produce the germline difference seen at one junction end. The chain is built from TRBV29-1 and TRBJ2-1; 9 bases fit TRBD1. The CDR3 runs to 11 residues. CDR1 and CDR2 from the germline V gene are SQVTM and ANQGSEA. CDR3 region: CSSWEGQGPLF. CDR3 coding DNA: TGCAGCTCATGGGAGGGACAGGGTCCGCTCTTC.

This clonotype has a count of ten or more. The rearrangement uses TRBV4-1 and TRBJ2-7; TRBD2 matches 8 bases. Germline V lookup: CDR1 MGHRA, CDR2 YSYEKL. This CDR3 has 20 amino acids. J gave up 0 bases and V 3 bases, and 19 bases lay outside the gene matches. In nucleotides, the CDR3 is TGCGCCAGCAGCCACCCAGGTCTGGCGGGAGGAGGCCCGGGCTCCTACGAGCAGTACTTC. It translates to CASSHPGLAGGGPGSYEQYF.

This clonotype came up many times. The chain employs TRBV7-2 and TRBJ2-3, with TRBD2 matching over 7 bases. This CDR3 comprises 20 residues. V shed 1 base, J shed 3 bases, and the junction held 19 bases outside the gene matches. From germline, CDR1 is SGHTA and CDR2 FQGNSA. This CDR3 reads CASSLGGRGGRGPRTDTQYF. CDR3 sequence (DNA): TGTGCCAGCAGCTTAGGCGGTCGCGGCGGGAGAGGCCCACGGACAGATACGCAGTATTTT.

A word on this clonotype: At one boundary the junction diverges from the germline segment, which might be a read error. The chain couples TRBV27 to TRBJ1-4; tentatively, D is TRBD1 (5 bases). CDR3 size: 18 residues. The germline V gene encodes CDR1 MNHEY and CDR2 SMNVEV (reference sequence). CDR3 in amino acids: CASSLSAGPTTTNEKLLF. In nucleotides, the CDR3 is TGTGCCAGCAGTTTATCGGCAGGGCCCACTACAACTAATGAAAAACTGCTTTTT.

Worth noting for this clonotype: The CDR3 ends on some other residue instead of the conserved phenylalanine or tryptophan, so this is likely a read error. This chain uses TRBV11-3 with TRBJ1-5; D might be TRBD1 (6 bases). Germline V gene lookup returns CDR1 SGHNT and CDR2 YENEEA. The CDR3 extends over 17 amino acids. V lost 1 base and J lost 3, with 16 bases in between. This chain's CDR3 is CASSLGEAGEDNQPQHS. The CDR3 DNA sequence: TGTGCCAGCAGCTTAGGCGAGGCAGGGGAGGACAATCAGCCCCAGCATTCT.

The sample holds a few counts of this clonotype. V and J are TRBV20-1 and TRBJ2-4; TRBD2 aligns across 9 bases. The ends lost 6 bases at V and 2 bases at J; junction bases unmatched: 11. CDR1 is DFQATT and CDR2 is SNEGSKA in the germline V gene (reference sequence). The CDR3 length is 16 residues. The chain's CDR3 is CSASGGAGGPKNIQYF. For the CDR3, the DNA is TGCAGTGCCTCCGGGGGGGCGGGAGGGCCCAAAAACATTCAGTACTTC.

In this sample, this clonotype turned up a few times. The chain employs TRBV6-6 and TRBJ2-2, with D unresolved. From germline, CDR1 is MNHNY and CDR2 SVGAGI (reference sequence). The germline V and J ends were trimmed by 6 bases and 8 bases, with 7 bases remaining between them. The CDR3 totals 11 residues. The CDR3 loop is CASREPGELFF. In DNA, the CDR3 is TGTGCCAGCAGGGAACCAGGGGAGCTGTTTTTT.

This clonotype was seen at least ten times. The genes are TRBV4-1 and TRBJ2-5, with D perhaps matching TRBD2 (6 bases). The germline V gene encodes CDR1 MGHRA and CDR2 YSYEKL. The CDR3 loop spans 15 amino acids. V was pared by 1 base and J by 4 bases, with 13 bases between. The DNA of the CDR3 is TGCGCCAGCAGCCAAGTGTGGGGGGACTCAGAGACCCAGTACTTC. Its translation is CASSQVWGDSETQYF.

This clonotype was seen at least ten times. This chain links TRBV25-1 with TRBJ2-7; D gene ambiguous. This CDR3 has 15 amino acids. CDR1 and CDR2 from the germline V gene are MGHDK and SYGVNS. Between the trimmed V and J ends, which lost 1 base and 0 bases, there was a span of 10 bases. The CDR3 region has the DNA TGTGCCAGCAGTGAATTTTCAGCTAGCTCCTACGAGCAGTACTTC. It translates to CASSEFSASSYEQYF.

This clonotype occurred many times. The V call is TRBV10-3, the J call TRBJ2-7, with D possibly TRBD2 on 6 matching bases. V gave up 10 bases and J gave up 3 bases, with 16 bases separating them. The CDR3 contains 13 residues. Germline V CDR1 and CDR2: ENHRY, SYGVKD. The CDR3: CATARGDGYEQYF. CDR3 nucleotides: TGTGCCACCGCACGCGGGGATGGCTACGAGCAGTACTTC.

This clonotype was observed at least ten times. This rearrangement joins TRBV9 to TRBJ2-5; TRBD1 aligns across 8 bases. The CDR3 has 17 amino acids. Trimming at V came to 0 bases and at J to 5 bases, leaving 12 bases not matched to a gene. Germline V gene lookup returns CDR1 SGDLS and CDR2 YYNGEE. As DNA, the CDR3 is TGTGCCAGCAGCGTAGGGTTCGTCGACAGGGGAGCGGAGACCCAGTACTTC. As protein: CASSVGFVDRGAETQYF.

This clonotype occurred a few times. The V and J genes are TRBV11-3 and TRBJ2-5, with D unclear. The CDR3 extends over 13 amino acids. Trimming cost V 1 base and J 5 bases, with 8 bases left between them. CDR1 is SGHNT and CDR2 is YENEEA in the germline V gene. The CDR3 reads CASSLGGRETQYF. The CDR3 coding sequence is TGTGCCAGCAGCTTAGGGGGTCGGGAGACCCAGTACTTC. Full variable domain (outside the CDR3, taken from reference TRBV11-3 and TRBJ2-5): EAGVVQSPRYKIIEKKQPVAFWCNPISGHNTLYWYLQNLGQGPELLIRYENEEAVDDSQLPKDRFSAERLKGVDSTLKIQPAELGDSAVYLCASSLGGRETQYFGPGTRLLVL.

This clonotype was recorded at least ten times. V usage is TRBV19 and J usage is TRBJ2-6; the D is unclear. The CDR3 contains 15 residues. CDR1 LNHDA and CDR2 SQIVND come from the germline V gene (reference sequence). Trimming removed 8 bases from V and 0 bases from J, with 11 bases in between. In DNA, the CDR3 is TGTGCCAGTTTCGATCGAAGCTCTGGGGCCAACGTCCTGACTTTC. Translating it yields CASFDRSSGANVLTF.

A note on this clonotype: At one end, the junction sequence differs from germline, possibly due to a read error. This chain links TRBV5-1 with TRBJ2-7; D is unclear. The CDR3 consists of 13 residues. CDR1 SGHRS and CDR2 YFSETQ come from the germline V gene. This CDR3 reads CASSKVSPYDQYF. The DNA for the CDR3 is TGCGCCAGCAGCAAGGTGAGCCCCTACGACCAGTACTTC.

The CDR3 loop is CASSSDVTDTQYF. DNA of the CDR3: TGTGCCAGCAGTTCTGACGTAACAGATACGCAGTATTTT. The rearrangement joins TRBV27 to TRBJ2-3; no clear D. In germline, CDR1 is MNHEY, CDR2 SMNVEV (reference sequence). V lost 4 bases to trimming and J lost 3 bases, with 8 bases between them. The CDR3 length is 13 residues.

This chain joins TRBV5-1 and TRBJ1-2, with no clear D. Per germline, CDR1 SGHRS and CDR2 YFSETQ. Trimming took 2 bases from V and 4 from J, leaving 9 bases between them. CDR3 length equals 13 residues. The CDR3 DNA reads TGCGCCAGCAGCTTTTCCGAGGGCTATGGCTACACCTTC. Translated: CASSFSEGYGYTF.

The rearrangement links TRBV5-8 to TRBJ2-2, with a possible D match to TRBD2 (6 bases). The CDR3 has 15 residues. Germline CDR1 and CDR2: SGHTS and YDEGEE. V was trimmed by 4 bases and J by 1 base, leaving 11 bases between them. The CDR3 loop is CASSPVSGNTGELFF. The CDR3 DNA is TGTGCCAGCAGCCCTGTTAGCGGGAACACCGGGGAGCTGTTTTTT. The complete variable domain, with remaining parts taken from reference TRBV5-8 and TRBJ2-2, reads EAGVTQSPTHLIKTRGQQATLRCSPISGHTSVYWYQQALGLGLQFLLWYDEGEERNRGNFPPRFSGRQFPNYSSELNVNALELEDSALYLCASSPVSGNTGELFFGEGSRLTVL.

On this clonotype: This CDR3 fails to terminate in the conserved phenylalanine or tryptophan, so it likely reflects a read error. The chain links TRBV7-3 to TRBJ2-7; TRBD2 is a possible D gene (6 bases). Trimming removed 5 bases from V and 5 bases from J, with 19 bases in between. Looked up from germline, CDR1 is SGHTA and CDR2 is FQGTGA. This CDR3 region has 15 residues. The CDR3 here is CASSPSSAGWDEQYL. CDR3 DNA sequence: TGTGCCAGCAGCCCTAGCTCAGCGGGTTGGGACGAGCAGTACCTC.